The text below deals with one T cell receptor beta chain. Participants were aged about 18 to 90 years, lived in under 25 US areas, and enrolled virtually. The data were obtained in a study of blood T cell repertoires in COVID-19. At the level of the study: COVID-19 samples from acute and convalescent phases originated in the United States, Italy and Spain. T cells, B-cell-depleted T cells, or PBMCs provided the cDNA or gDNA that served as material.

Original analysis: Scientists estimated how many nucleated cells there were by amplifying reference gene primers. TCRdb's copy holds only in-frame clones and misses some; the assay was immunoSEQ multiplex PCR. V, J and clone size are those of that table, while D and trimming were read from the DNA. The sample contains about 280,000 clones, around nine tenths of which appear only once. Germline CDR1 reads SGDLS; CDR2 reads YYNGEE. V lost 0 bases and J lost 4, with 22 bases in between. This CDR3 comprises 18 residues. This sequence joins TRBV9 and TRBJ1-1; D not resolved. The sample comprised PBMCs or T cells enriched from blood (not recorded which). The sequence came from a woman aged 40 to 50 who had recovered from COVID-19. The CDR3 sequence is CASSVGVRVGGVGTEAFF. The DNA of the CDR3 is TGTGCCAGCAGCGTAGGGGTCCGCGTGGGCGGGGTTGGCACTGAAGCTTTCTTT.